The present T cell receptor beta chain was sequenced within a study of OX40 agonist ivuxolimab in advanced cancers. In this sample, this clone turned up a few times. As yet, its antigen is unknown. Points from the study as a whole: The expanded peripheral T cells' antigen specificity was not determined.

Clones were read by immunoSEQ multiplex PCR, and TCRdb kept only the in-frame ones, dropping some. The sample has about 22,000 clones, over 75% seen once. This CDR3 is 16 amino acids long. The germline CDR1 and CDR2 sequences are WSHSY and SAAADI. The trim removed 2 bases at V and 7 bases at J, leaving 9 bases unmatched. V gene TRBV10-2 combines with J gene TRBJ2-1; 9 positions match TRBD1. The source material was CD4+ or CD8+ T cells sorted from blood, sampled in a trial of the OX40 agonist ivuxolimab. The receptor's source is an adult with an advanced solid tumor such as melanoma, head and neck, liver or kidney cancer. Written as DNA, the CDR3 is TGCGCCAGCAGTGAGGGAACAGGGGGCGTCTTTAATGAGCAGTTCTTC. It codes for CASSEGTGGVFNEQFF.